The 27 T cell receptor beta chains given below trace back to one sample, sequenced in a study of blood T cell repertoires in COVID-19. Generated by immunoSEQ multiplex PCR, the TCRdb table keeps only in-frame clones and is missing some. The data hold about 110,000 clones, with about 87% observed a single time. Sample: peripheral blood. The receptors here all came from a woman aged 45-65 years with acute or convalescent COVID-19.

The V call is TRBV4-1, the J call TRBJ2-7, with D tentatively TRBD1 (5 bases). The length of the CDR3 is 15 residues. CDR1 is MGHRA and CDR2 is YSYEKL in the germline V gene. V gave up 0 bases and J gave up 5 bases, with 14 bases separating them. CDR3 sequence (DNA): TGCGCCAGCAGCCAAGAGCCACAGGTAGGACACGAGCAGTACTTC. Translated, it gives CASSQEPQVGHEQYF.

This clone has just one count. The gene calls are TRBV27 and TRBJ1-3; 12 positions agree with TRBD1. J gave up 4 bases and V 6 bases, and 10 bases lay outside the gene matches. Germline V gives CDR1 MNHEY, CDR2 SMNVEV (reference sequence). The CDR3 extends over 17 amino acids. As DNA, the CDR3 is TGTGCCAGCAGCCTCAGGGGACAGGGGGCCGAGGGAAACACCATATATTTT. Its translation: CASSLRGQGAEGNTIYF.

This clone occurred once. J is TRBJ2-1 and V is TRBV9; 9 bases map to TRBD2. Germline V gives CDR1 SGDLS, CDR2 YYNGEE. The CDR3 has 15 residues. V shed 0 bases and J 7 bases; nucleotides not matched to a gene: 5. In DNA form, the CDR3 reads TGTGCCAGCAGCGTAGGGGGCGGGAGGGTGAATGAGCAGTTCTTC. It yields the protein CASSVGGGRVNEQFF.

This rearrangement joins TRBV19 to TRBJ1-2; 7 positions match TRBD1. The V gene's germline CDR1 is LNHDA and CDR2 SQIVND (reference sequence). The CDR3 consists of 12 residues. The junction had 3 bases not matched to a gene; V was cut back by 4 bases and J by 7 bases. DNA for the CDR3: TGTGCCAGTAGTACAGGGGGAGCTGGCTACACCTTC. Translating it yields CASSTGGAGYTF.

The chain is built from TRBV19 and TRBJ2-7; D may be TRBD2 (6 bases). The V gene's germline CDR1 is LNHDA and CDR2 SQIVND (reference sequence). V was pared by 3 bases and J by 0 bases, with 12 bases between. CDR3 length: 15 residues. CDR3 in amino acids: CASSIRGTGSYEQYF. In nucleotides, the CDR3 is TGTGCCAGTAGTATTCGGGGGACGGGCTCCTACGAGCAGTACTTC. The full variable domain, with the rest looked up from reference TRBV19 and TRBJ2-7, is DGGITQSPKYLFRKEGQNVTLSCEQNLNHDAMYWYRQDPGQGLRLIYYSQIVNDFQKGDIAEGYSVSREKKESFPLTVTSAQKNPTAFYLCASSIRGTGSYEQYFGPGTRLTVT.

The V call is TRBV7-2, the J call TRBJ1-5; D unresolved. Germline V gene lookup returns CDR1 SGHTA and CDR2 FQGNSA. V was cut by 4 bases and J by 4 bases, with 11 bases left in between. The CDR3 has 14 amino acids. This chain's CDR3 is CASSSYGVNQPQHF. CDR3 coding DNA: TGTGCCAGCAGCTCCTACGGGGTGAATCAGCCCCAGCATTTT.

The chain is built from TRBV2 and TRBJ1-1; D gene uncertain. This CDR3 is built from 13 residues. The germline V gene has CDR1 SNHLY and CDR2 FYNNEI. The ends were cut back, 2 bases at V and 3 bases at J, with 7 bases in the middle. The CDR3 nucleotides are TGTGCCAGCAGTGAACTGGGAGACACTGAAGCTTTCTTT. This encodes CASSELGDTEAFF.

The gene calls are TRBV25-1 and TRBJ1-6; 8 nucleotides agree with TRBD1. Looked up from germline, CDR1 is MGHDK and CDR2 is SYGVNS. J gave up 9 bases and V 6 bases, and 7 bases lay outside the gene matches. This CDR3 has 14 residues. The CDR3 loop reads CASREGDRSSPLHF. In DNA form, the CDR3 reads TGTGCCAGCAGGGAGGGGGACAGGAGTTCACCCCTCCACTTT.

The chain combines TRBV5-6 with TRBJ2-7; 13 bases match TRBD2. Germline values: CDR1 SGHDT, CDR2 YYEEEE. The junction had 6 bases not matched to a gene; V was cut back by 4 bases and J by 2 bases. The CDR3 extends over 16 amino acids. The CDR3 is CASSLRTSGGTYEQYF. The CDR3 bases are TGTGCCAGCAGCCTTCGGACTAGCGGGGGTACCTACGAGCAGTACTTC.

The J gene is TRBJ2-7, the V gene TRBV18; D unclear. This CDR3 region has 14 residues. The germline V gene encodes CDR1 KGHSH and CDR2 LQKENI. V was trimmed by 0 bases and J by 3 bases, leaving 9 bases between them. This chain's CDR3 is CASSPPGSLYEQYF. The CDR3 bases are TGTGCCAGCTCACCACCGGGCAGCCTCTACGAGCAGTACTTC.

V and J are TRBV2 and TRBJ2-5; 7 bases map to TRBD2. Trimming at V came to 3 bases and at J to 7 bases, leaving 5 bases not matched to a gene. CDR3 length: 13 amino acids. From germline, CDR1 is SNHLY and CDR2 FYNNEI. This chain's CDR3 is CASSDWGGVTQYF. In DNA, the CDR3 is TGTGCCAGCAGTGACTGGGGGGGGGTGACCCAGTACTTC.

CDR3 sequence (DNA): TGTGCCAGTAGTATGACGGGTGTGGGGCGGCCCCAGCATTTT. This translates into CASSMTGVGRPQHF. This chain joins TRBV19 and TRBJ1-5; TRBD1 might be the D (5 bases). V was clipped by 3 bases and J by 9 bases, with 15 bases between them. The CDR3 totals 14 residues. The germline gives CDR1 LNHDA, CDR2 SQIVND (reference sequence).

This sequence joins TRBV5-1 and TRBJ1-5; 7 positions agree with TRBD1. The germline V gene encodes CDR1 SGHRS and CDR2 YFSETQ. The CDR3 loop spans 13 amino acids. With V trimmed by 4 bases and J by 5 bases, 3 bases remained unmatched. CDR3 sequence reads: CASSPDRDQPQHF. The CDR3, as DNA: TGCGCCAGCAGCCCCGACAGGGATCAGCCCCAGCATTTT.

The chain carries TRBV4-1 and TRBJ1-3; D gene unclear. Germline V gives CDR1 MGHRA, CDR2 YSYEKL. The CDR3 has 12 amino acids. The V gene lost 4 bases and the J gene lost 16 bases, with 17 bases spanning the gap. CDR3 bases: TGCGCCAGCAGCCCAGGCCCCACCGGAAAGTATTTT. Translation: CASSPGPTGKYF.

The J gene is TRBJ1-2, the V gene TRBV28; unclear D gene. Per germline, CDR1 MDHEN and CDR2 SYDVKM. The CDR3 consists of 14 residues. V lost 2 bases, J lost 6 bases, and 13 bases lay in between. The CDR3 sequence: CASSLALGVDGYTF. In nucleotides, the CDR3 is TGTGCCAGCAGTTTAGCTCTAGGTGTGGATGGCTACACCTTC.

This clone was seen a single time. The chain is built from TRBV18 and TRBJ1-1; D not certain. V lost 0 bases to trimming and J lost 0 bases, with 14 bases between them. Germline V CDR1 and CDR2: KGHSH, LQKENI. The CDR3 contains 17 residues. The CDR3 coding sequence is TGTGCCAGCTCACCACCCGCAAGAGGTTCAATGAACACTGAAGCTTTCTTT. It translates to CASSPPARGSMNTEAFF.

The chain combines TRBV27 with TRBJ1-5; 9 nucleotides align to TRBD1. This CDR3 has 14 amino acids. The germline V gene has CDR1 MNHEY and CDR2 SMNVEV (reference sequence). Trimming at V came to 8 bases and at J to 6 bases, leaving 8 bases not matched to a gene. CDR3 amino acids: CASAETGGRQPQHF. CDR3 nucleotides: TGTGCCAGCGCCGAAACAGGGGGCCGTCAGCCCCAGCATTTT.

CDR3 residues: CASSLATGLFTEAFF. The CDR3 bases are TGTGCCAGCAGCTTAGCGACAGGGTTGTTCACTGAAGCTTTCTTT. This rearrangement joins TRBV7-9 to TRBJ1-1, with 7 positions matching TRBD1. The CDR3 length is 15 residues. Germline trimming cut 0 bases from V and 4 bases from J; bases unmatched to any gene: 5. The V gene's germline CDR1 is SEHNR and CDR2 FQNEAQ (reference sequence). The full variable domain, with the rest looked up from reference TRBV7-9 and TRBJ1-1, is DTGVSQNPRHKITKRGQNVTFRCDPISEHNRLYWYRQTLGQGPEFLTYFQNEAQLEKSRLLSDRFSAERPKGSFSTLEIQRTEQGDSAMYLCASSLATGLFTEAFFGQGTRLTVV.

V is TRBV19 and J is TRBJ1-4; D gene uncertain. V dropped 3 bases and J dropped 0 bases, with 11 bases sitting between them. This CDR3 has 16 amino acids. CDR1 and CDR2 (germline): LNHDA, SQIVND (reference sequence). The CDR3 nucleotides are TGTGCCAGTAGTATTGGGGAGTATGCAACTAATGAAAAACTGTTTTTT. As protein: CASSIGEYATNEKLFF.

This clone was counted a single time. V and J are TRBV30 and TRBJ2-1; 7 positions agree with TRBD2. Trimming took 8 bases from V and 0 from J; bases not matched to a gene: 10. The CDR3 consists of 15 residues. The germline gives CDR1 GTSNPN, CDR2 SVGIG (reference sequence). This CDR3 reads CAGRDYPFSYNEQFF. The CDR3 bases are TGTGCCGGAAGGGACTATCCGTTCTCCTACAATGAGCAGTTCTTC.

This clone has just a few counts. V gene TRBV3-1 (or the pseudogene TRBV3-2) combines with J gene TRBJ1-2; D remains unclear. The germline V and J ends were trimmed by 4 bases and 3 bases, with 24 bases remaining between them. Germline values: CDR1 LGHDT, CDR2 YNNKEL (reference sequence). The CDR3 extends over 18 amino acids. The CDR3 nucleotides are TGTGCCAGCAGCCCCCAACCCCGTCCAGGCTGGATTCACTATGGCTACACCTTC. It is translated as CASSPQPRPGWIHYGYTF.

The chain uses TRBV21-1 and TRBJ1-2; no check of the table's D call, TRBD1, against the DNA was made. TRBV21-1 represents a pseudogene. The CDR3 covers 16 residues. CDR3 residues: CASSKVGDRGFDGYTF. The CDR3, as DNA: TGTGCCAGCAGCAAAGTGGGGGACAGGGGTTTTGATGGCTACACCTTC.

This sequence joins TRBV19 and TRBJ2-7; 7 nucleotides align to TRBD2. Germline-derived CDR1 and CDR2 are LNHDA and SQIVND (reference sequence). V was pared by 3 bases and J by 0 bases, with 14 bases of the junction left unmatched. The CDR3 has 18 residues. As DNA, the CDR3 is TGTGCCAGTAGTATTGTTTCCGGGCCTTGCGGGAGCTCCTACGAGCAGTACTTC. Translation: CASSIVSGPCGSSYEQYF.

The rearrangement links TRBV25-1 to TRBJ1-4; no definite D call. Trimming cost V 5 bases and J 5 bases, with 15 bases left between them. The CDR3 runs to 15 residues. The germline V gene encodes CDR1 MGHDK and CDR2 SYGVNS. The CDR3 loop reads CASSSRTEENEKLFF. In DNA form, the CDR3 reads TGTGCCAGCAGTTCTAGGACGGAGGAGAATGAAAAACTGTTTTTT.

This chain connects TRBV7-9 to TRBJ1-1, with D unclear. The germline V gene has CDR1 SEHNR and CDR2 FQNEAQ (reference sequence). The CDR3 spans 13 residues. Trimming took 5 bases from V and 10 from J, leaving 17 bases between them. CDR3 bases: TGTGCCAGCAGCCTAGACGGAGCCTTAACAGCTTTCTTT. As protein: CASSLDGALTAFF.

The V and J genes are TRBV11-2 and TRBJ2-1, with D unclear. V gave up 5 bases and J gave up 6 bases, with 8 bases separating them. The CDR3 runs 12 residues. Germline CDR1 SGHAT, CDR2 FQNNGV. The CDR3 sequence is CASSLTRNEQFF. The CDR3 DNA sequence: TGTGCCAGCAGCCTGACTCGCAATGAGCAGTTCTTC.

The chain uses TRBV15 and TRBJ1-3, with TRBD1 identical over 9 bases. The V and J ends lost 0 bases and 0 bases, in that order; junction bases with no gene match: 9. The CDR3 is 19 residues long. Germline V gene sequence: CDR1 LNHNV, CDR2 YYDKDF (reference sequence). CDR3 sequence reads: CATSRDTRTGDLSGNTIYF. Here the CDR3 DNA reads TGTGCCACCAGCAGAGATACCCGGACAGGGGACCTCTCTGGAAACACCATATATTTT.